This T cell receptor (beta chain) was sequenced in a study of control samples from healthy donors and cancer patients. Produced via immunoSEQ multiplex PCR; TCRdb's table is partial and in-frame only. The sample includes tens of thousands of clones, roughly 84% seen only once; the top ten take under 40%. The V gene lost 4 bases and the J gene lost 2 bases, with 10 bases spanning the gap. The CDR3 length is 15 residues. The V gene's germline CDR1 is SGHRS and CDR2 YFSETQ. The TCR was taken from a man aged 65 to 79 with lung cancer. The sample was PBMCs. The chain couples TRBV5-1 to TRBJ2-6, with D possibly being TRBD1 (5 bases). The CDR3 loop is CASSPSGTGANVLTF. The CDR3, as DNA: TGCGCCAGCAGCCCATCAGGGACTGGGGCCAACGTCCTGACTTTC.